This TCR beta chain derives from a study of CD8+CD57+ T cells in acquired aplastic anemia. As for the study in general: Sorted CD4+ and CD8+ cells gave an average of roughly 3.3 ug of DNA. An average of roughly 10 million reads for CD4+ cells was obtained from healthy donors. Study results and limitations: Overlap between patients and controls comprised about 28 CD8+ CDR3 sequences. Statistical testing detected no significant gap in CD8+ Simpson's diversity between patients and controls.

Notes on this clonotype: Its antigen is unidentified. This CDR3 fails to terminate in the conserved phenylalanine or tryptophan, so it likely reflects a read error.

Trimming removed 5 bases at V and 5 bases at J, with 15 bases between. In germline, CDR1 is SEHNR, CDR2 FQNEAQ (reference sequence). The CDR3 has 14 residues. Profiling of TCR beta VDJ combinations and CDR3 sequences used genomic DNA as template. TCRdb reprocessed the reads with MiXCR, giving one entry per CDR3 protein. The table lists approximately 170,000 distinct CDR3 sequences, about three fifths of them singletons. The sequencing sample was made of sorted CD4+, CD8+, or CD8+CD57+ T cells (not recorded which) from PBMCs. V is TRBV7-9 and J is TRBJ2-5; D tentatively reads TRBD1 or TRBD2 (6 bases each). The origin of this receptor is a human donor in good health. The CDR3 DNA follows: TGTGCCAGCAGCGTAGTAGGGGGAGGTGAGACCCAGTACCTC. As protein: CASSVVGGGETQYL.